This TCR beta chain was recovered during a study of cytomegalovirus exposure and HLA in healthy donors (dated by TCRdb to about 2017). The study in broad terms: An earlier analysis of under 600 of the donors reported 250 to 300 Gb of sequence data and roughly 100 million unique TCR beta sequences from roughly 180 million T cells. An early release covering about 600 HLA-typed donors comprised approximately 300 gigabases of sequencing data and around 85 million unique TCR sequences. Typing coverage differed by locus: A, B, C, DRB1 and DQB1 were typed in about 620-640 donors, DQA1 in approximately 520, DPA1 in 600 to 610, and DPB1 in roughly 470. High-throughput TCR immunosequencing, statistical association of individual TCRs with disease status, and machine learning were combined to predict cytomegalovirus infection status. An earlier analysis of around 540 of the donors applied high-throughput TCR beta sequencing to assess whether each TCR beta V gene segment acted as functional or pseudogenic. A later genetic analysis took genome-wide SNP genotypes for about 65% of the 666 donors and used that subset as a discovery cohort. On average, 235,054 unique TCR beta nucleotide sequences were sequenced per donor among 398 genotyped donors of the cohort, with roughly 20% of those sequences being non-productive. About five DR-DQ haplotypes were handled as single units for association and clustering, since linkage in the cohort was strong. Of the 350 to 450 genotyped donors, about 80% fell in the genetic ancestry cluster associated with self-reported Caucasian donors. The study profiled the T cell repertoires of about 640 subjects by immunosequencing and related them to cytomegalovirus serostatus. Rather than using new phenotypic data, the later analysis identified candidate immune exposures from TCR beta sequences and from how often those sequences occurred across donors. Besides the first cohort of roughly 660 subjects, a separate validation cohort made up of 120 different subjects was used. A later analysis re-examined previously published TCR beta repertoires from just over 650 donors and added high-resolution HLA genotyping to investigate patterns of TCR occurrence. HLA typing covered class I and class II loci at four-digit resolution. The study aimed to test whether cataloging public T cell receptors could reveal signatures of past pathogen exposure. Donor age, sex, ethnicity and CMV serostatus were compiled alongside the repertoire data. All discovery cohort repertoires had been generated using a single sequencing platform. General findings and caveats noted by the study authors: An earlier analysis of 450 to 750 of the donors showed that most TCR beta V segments appeared in productive rearrangements either about 87% or about 30% of the time, which broadly matched IMGT annotations. Roughly uniform sequencing depth across donors was assumed in presence/absence analyses, although this assumption may not hold. A later genetic analysis reported fewer N-insertions in productive TCRs among donors in an Asian-associated ancestry cluster than the approximately 700-donor mean. The only immune exposure information available for the cohort was CMV serostatus. At a false discovery rate of 0.05, a later analysis linked 15,000 to 20,000 TCR beta sequences to specific HLA alleles. In a later analysis, HLA-associated TCR beta chains were found to be more clonally expanded and to have lower generation probabilities than equally common non-associated chains. According to a later analysis, parvovirus B19, influenza, CMV and Epstein-Barr virus appeared linked to several top co-occurrence clusters. A later genetic analysis associated a missense DCLRE1C variant with V-gene and J-gene trimming of TCR beta chains, and an independent cohort replicated the association. A later analysis found that most CMV-associated TCR beta chains appeared HLA-restricted, with HLA associations seemingly driven largely by CMV exposure. The study listed 164 TCR beta chains as associated with cytomegalovirus. A further reported finding was that TCR beta sequences accurately predicted the HLA-A and HLA-B alleles for most subjects in the first cohort. The authors suggested that the approach could potentially be extended to other disease states and immunological phenotypes. Because counts were too low, roughly 16 rarely observed V segments, including chromosome 9 orphons, were excluded from the earlier analysis of around 590 of the donors. Correlated functional status among segregating V segments might reflect linkage disequilibrium, but an unknown experimental factor could not be ruled out. Because HLA typing was unavailable for some donors at each locus, only the typed subset was used in association tests. Across donors, most TCR sequences were observed very rarely, whereas some public TCRs were present in many individuals. A group of highly shared sequence variants was considered likely to be a technical artifact of the sequencing pipeline. The 87-base-pair reads could not distinguish some IMGT-functional V segments, including TRBV6-2 and TRBV6-3, so those segments were excluded. The cohort was sequenced for TCR beta chains only, and without alpha or paired-chain data the features that could be detected were limited. Strong co-occurrence of HLA alleles, especially DR and DQ, made assigning TCR associations to individual alleles difficult. In a later analysis, TCR association rates were found to vary across HLA loci, with the most associated TCRs seen for DRB1 alleles and the fewest for HLA-C alleles. A few of the identified cytomegalovirus-associated TCR beta chains were confirmed in vitro to be specific for cytomegalovirus antigens. The classifier was reported to diagnose cytomegalovirus status with high specificity and sensitivity in both the original cohort and the validation cohort.

The cohort was made up of about 610 healthy bone marrow donors. At the time of sampling, all cohort members were nominally healthy, though unrecorded immune exposures were likely present. The donor tested CMV seronegative, placing the donor among the roughly 340 seronegative members of the cohort. Every donor gave a peripheral blood sample, and the peripheral blood mononuclear cells from that sample were used for TCR beta sequencing. Genomic DNA was extracted from the blood cell samples with the Qiagen DNeasy Blood Extraction Kit. Library method: the immunoSEQ multiplex PCR assay. The multiplex PCR relied on a mix of 60 forward primers for TCR Vbeta segments and 13 reverse primers for TCR Jbeta segments. Amplification of the CDR3 region of rearranged TCR beta genes was performed with a multiplex PCR assay on genomic DNA. The Illumina HiSeq System was used to sequence the amplified TCR beta libraries as 87-base-pair reads. Regarding the original processing steps: In a later analysis, approximately 74 million unique TCR beta chains were counted across the 500 to 850 repertoires, and roughly 11 million of these chains were shared by at least two donors. Raw reads were error-corrected and collapsed into unique sequences by a nearest-neighbor algorithm in which closely related sequences were merged to remove PCR and sequencing errors. To assign V, D and J gene segments, CDR3 sequences were aligned to IMGT reference sequences. For a sequence to be retained, a match of at least six nucleotides to both a V gene segment and a J gene segment was required. Rearrangements were classified as productive when the CDR3 lacked stop codons and remained in frame with V and J, and all other rearrangements were classified as non-productive. Following IMGT convention, CDR3 was defined as the stretch from the second conserved V-encoded cysteine to the conserved J-encoded phenylalanine. The earlier analysis of some 550 of the donors excluded any sequence lacking an unambiguous match to a single V gene segment. In an earlier analysis of approximately 560 of the donors, a V segment was called functional when productive rearrangements were above 56.7%, and segregating when the standard deviation between donors exceeded 5%. A statistical classification framework was built for diagnosing cytomegalovirus status from the catalog of TCR beta chain sequences. V and J gene assignment, in a later analysis, came from comparing TCR nucleotide sequences with IMGT/GENE-DB human TR gene sequences. Using the TCRdist pipeline, a later analysis assigned CDR3 sequences along with most-parsimonious VDJ recombination scenarios. In a later analysis, every TCR beta chain was defined by the combination of its CDR3 amino acid sequence and its V-gene family, and reads without a unique V-gene family were dropped. To address suspected cross-contamination and a sequencing artifact, a later analysis removed 592 highly shared, low-generation-probability nucleotide sequences. A later analysis calculated a clonal expansion index for each public chain from normalized within-repertoire ranks of inferred template counts. In a later analysis, generation probabilities were computed using a VDJ recombination model fitted to out-of-frame rearrangements, and the results were checked against IGoR. In a later analysis, hypergeometric tests were used to score TCR-TCR, TCR-HLA and TCR-CMV co-occurrence, with a repertoire-size bias correction applied to TCR pairs. A later analysis estimated false discovery rates by permuting HLA or CMV assignments 20 times. In a later analysis, co-occurring TCRs were grouped using DBSCAN, with TCRdist sequence similarity added in when clustering inside HLA-allele-positive subsets. Repertoires with fewer than 30,000 or more than 120,000 public chains, plus five repertoires with anomalous nucleotide sharing, were excluded from co-occurrence clustering. TCRdb retrieved this table from immuneACCESS and kept in-frame rearrangements only. Not all clones are present; in checked studies, unresolved V genes account for under half, and no reason is known for the remainder. V, J and clone size are those of that table, while D and trimming were read from the DNA. This sample has approximately 100,000 clones in its table, and around 71% of those were observed once. Roughly 0.76% of the sample is held by the ten biggest clonotypes.

Remarks on this clone: There is no known antigen for this receptor. No per-base quality is available; no much larger clone lies one base away.

The CDR3 has 15 amino acids, counting the end cysteine and phenylalanine. The DNA shown is the 45-base CDR3, in frame from base 1. V is pruned by 5 bases and J by 4 bases, leaving 7 bases of the junction without a gene match. The germline V gene (reference sequence) gives CDR1 as PRHDT and CDR2 as FYEKMQ. The chain is made from TRBV13 and TRBJ2-2; TRBD2 aligns with 7 central bases. The receptor was derived from a boy between 10 and 17 years old in good health and CMV-seronegative. The sample comprised PBMCs. The DNA reads as follows: TGTGCCAGCAGCACGAGGGGCGGGGGCACCGGGGAGCTGTTTTTT. Its translation reads: CASSTRGGGTGELFF.